These 3 T cell receptor beta chains were all obtained from the same sample, sequenced in a study of T cell responses to AZD1222 COVID-19 vaccine. Clones were read by immunoSEQ multiplex PCR, and TCRdb kept only the in-frame ones, dropping some. The sample yields more than 150,000 clones, around 90% seen once. Here the sequenced sample was peripheral blood, taken on day 0 of AZD1222 vaccination. The source is an adult in good health.

The V call is TRBV27, the J call TRBJ2-7; 13 bases are shared with TRBD2. This CDR3 has 20 amino acids. Trimming removed 2 bases from V and 0 bases from J; junction bases left unmatched: 13. Germline V lookup: CDR1 MNHEY, CDR2 SMNVEV (reference sequence). Here the CDR3 DNA reads TGTGCCAGCAGTTTACCGAGGACTAGCGGGAGCGACTTGAGCTCCTACGAGCAGTACTTC. It codes for CASSLPRTSGSDLSSYEQYF.

The gene calls are TRBV18 and TRBJ1-4; the D gene is possibly TRBD1 (6 bases). This CDR3 has 16 residues. Germline V gene data show CDR1 as KGHSH and CDR2 as LQKENI. Between the trimmed V and J ends, which lost 2 bases and 8 bases, there was a span of 18 bases. In DNA, the CDR3 is TGTGCCAGCTCACCAGTGCGGGACACTTGGCAAGAAAAACTGTTTTTT. Translation: CASSPVRDTWQEKLFF. Drawing the rest from reference TRBV18 and TRBJ1-4, the complete variable domain is NAGVMQNPRHLVRRRGQEARLRCSPMKGHSHVYWYRQLPEEGLKFMVYLQKENIIDESGMPKERFSAEFPKEGPSILRIQQVVRGDSAAYFCASSPVRDTWQEKLFFGSGTQLSVL.

The chain couples TRBV4-3 to TRBJ1-3; D is unclear. The CDR3 contains 13 residues. Trimming removed 0 bases at V and 4 bases at J, with 4 bases between. Germline V gene sequence: CDR1 LGHNA, CDR2 YSLEER. The chain's CDR3 is CASSQDSGNTIYF. The CDR3 DNA reads as TGCGCCAGCAGCCAAGATAGCGGAAACACCATATATTTT.